This entry lists 2 T cell receptor beta chains sequenced from one sample in a study of shared T cell receptors in the human thymus. Assay used: immunoSEQ multiplex PCR; TCRdb lists only in-frame clones, some missing. The sample contains 720,000 or so clones, 70% to 90% of which appear only once. In addition, the sample was reused for a study of human thymus T cells.

The specimen was thymocytes. These receptors originate from a girl in the first two years of life with a congenital heart defect.

This clone was seen once. This sequence joins TRBV4-3 and TRBJ1-6; tentatively, D is TRBD1 (6 bases). Germline V CDR1 and CDR2: LGHNA, YSLEER. Trimming pared 0 bases from V and 7 bases from J, leaving 16 bases between. The CDR3 length is 17 residues. DNA for the CDR3: TGCGCCAGCAGCCAAGATACTCACAGGGAAGGCAATTCACCCCTCCACTTT. Protein product: CASSQDTHREGNSPLHF.

This sequence joins TRBV11-2 and TRBJ1-2; D perhaps matches TRBD1 (6 bases). Between the trimmed V and J ends, which lost 2 bases and 7 bases, there was a span of 17 bases. Germline CDR1 reads SGHAT; CDR2 reads FQNNGV. The CDR3 is 15 amino acids. CDR3 sequence reads: CASSLTEQGYGGYTF. In nucleotides, the CDR3 is TGTGCCAGCAGCTTAACCGAACAGGGTTATGGTGGCTACACCTTC.